The 22 T cell receptor beta chains below all came from one sample that was sequenced in a study of blood T cells in healthy people across ages. A J-beta primer mix and a sample-barcoded 5' primer were used in a second PCR of roughly 7 to 12 cycles. TCRdb processed the 5' RACE reads anew with MiXCR; each CDR3 protein has one entry. The repertoire has some 750,000 distinct CDR3 sequences, around a fifth of them found once; the top ten carry about 20%. Sample: blood. These receptors came from a man between 70 and 80 years old in good health.

The rearrangement uses TRBV20-1 and TRBJ2-1; no definite D call. The DNA end is a closer match to TRBJ2-5, so the J assignment may be wrong. Germline lookup yields CDR1 DFQATT and CDR2 SNEGSKA (reference sequence). This CDR3 is 14 amino acids long. The CDR3 spells CSAEGRGPQETQYF. CDR3 DNA: TGCAGTGCTGAAGGGCGCGGTCCTCAAGAGACCCAGTACTTC.

The chain has TRBV29-1 and TRBJ1-2, with D perhaps TRBD1 (5 bases). The germline V gene has CDR1 SQVTM and CDR2 ANQGSEA. The V end was cut by 3 bases, the J end by 8 bases, with 10 bases between. CDR3 length: 11 residues. CDR3 sequence reads: CSVEGGKGYTF. The DNA of the CDR3 is TGCAGCGTTGAGGGGGGGAAAGGCTACACCTTC.

In this sample, this clonotype turned up a few times. The V call is TRBV10-2, the J call TRBJ2-3; no clear D gene. This CDR3 spans 13 amino acids. Looked up from germline, CDR1 is WSHSY and CDR2 is SAAADI. V gave up 7 bases and J gave up 0 bases, with 8 bases separating them. CDR3 DNA: TGCGCCAGCAACGGCGGTAGCACAGATACGCAGTATTTT. Amino acid sequence: CASNGGSTDTQYF.

This clonotype was recorded a few times. The rearrangement joins TRBV27 to TRBJ2-7; no clear D gene. V gave up 3 bases and J gave up 2 bases, with 11 bases separating them. Germline V CDR1 and CDR2: MNHEY, SMNVEV (reference sequence). The CDR3 has 14 amino acids. The CDR3: CASSFGRTAYEQYF. CDR3 sequence (DNA): TGTGCCAGCAGTTTTGGGCGGACGGCCTACGAGCAGTACTTC.

The rearrangement uses TRBV9 and TRBJ2-3; D is uncertain. The CDR3 length is 16 residues. Trimming took 3 bases from V and 1 from J, leaving 15 bases between them. The germline V gene has CDR1 SGDLS and CDR2 YYNGEE. The CDR3 DNA is TGTGCCAGCAGCGCTCGTCCGGATATTGGCACAGATACGCAGTATTTT. Translated: CASSARPDIGTDTQYF. The complete variable domain, with remaining parts taken from reference TRBV9 and TRBJ2-3, reads DSGVTQTPKHLITATGQRVTLRCSPRSGDLSVYWYQQSLDQGLQFLIQYYNGEERAKGNILERFSAQQFPDLHSELNLSSLELGDSALYFCASSARPDIGTDTQYFGPGTRLTVL.

The V and J genes are TRBV7-2 and TRBJ2-6, with 7 bases fitting TRBD1. Looked up from germline, CDR1 is SGHTA and CDR2 is FQGNSA. Unmatched junction bases numbered 9, after V lost 1 base and J lost 0 bases. The CDR3 spans 19 residues. The CDR3 sequence: CASSLVVGQTNSGANVLTF. The CDR3 DNA reads TGTGCCAGCAGCTTAGTGGTGGGACAGACTAACTCTGGGGCCAACGTCCTGACTTTC.

The chain joins TRBV6-5 to TRBJ2-7; D uncertain. V lost 4 bases and J 7 bases, leaving 8 bases between the germline ends. This CDR3 is built from 11 residues. From germline, CDR1 is MNHEY and CDR2 SVGAGI. The CDR3 is CASSSLGEQYF. As DNA, the CDR3 is TGTGCCAGCAGTTCCCTTGGAGAGCAGTACTTC.

This clonotype was detected only a few times. The CDR3 protein is CASSHLGGPGNTIYF. In DNA form, the CDR3 reads TGTGCCAGCAGTCACTTGGGAGGGCCCGGAAACACCATATATTTT. V gene TRBV12-3 or TRBV12-4 combines with J gene TRBJ1-3; D is ambiguous. The CDR3 sequence is 15 residues long. V was trimmed by 5 bases and J by 4 bases, leaving 15 bases between them.

CDR3 DNA sequence: TGTGCCAGCAGCCAAGATTTGGGTTCTGGAAACACCATATATTTT. Amino acids: CASSQDLGSGNTIYF. The chain couples TRBV4-2 to TRBJ1-3; D is unclear. This CDR3 comprises 15 residues. From germline, CDR1 is LGHNA and CDR2 YNFKEQ. Trimming left V 0 bases short and J 1 base short, with 7 bases between.

This clonotype was counted between two and nine times. The rearrangement joins TRBV20-1 to TRBJ2-5; 10 bases map to TRBD2. The CDR3 contains 17 residues. Germline V gives CDR1 DFQATT, CDR2 SNEGSKA (reference sequence). V shed 1 base and J 4 bases; nucleotides not matched to a gene: 12. CDR3 protein: CSARGVAGGSLGETQYF. CDR3 DNA sequence: TGCAGTGCTAGAGGAGTAGCGGGGGGTTCGTTGGGAGAGACCCAGTACTTC.

This rearrangement joins TRBV11-2 to TRBJ1-1, with TRBD1 identical over 7 bases. CDR1 and CDR2 from the germline V gene are SGHAT and FQNNGV. Trimming took 4 bases from V and 5 from J; bases not matched to a gene: 4. This CDR3 has 13 residues. As DNA, the CDR3 is TGTGCCAGCAGCTACAGGGGAAAAACTGAAGCTTTCTTT. This encodes CASSYRGKTEAFF.

CDR3 coding DNA: TGTGCCAGCAGCTTTAAACAGGGGGCTTCTAATGAAAAACTGTTTTTT. Protein sequence: CASSFKQGASNEKLFF. The V and J genes are TRBV7-8 and TRBJ1-4; TRBD1 agrees at 9 bases. This CDR3 spans 16 amino acids. Germline loops: CDR1 SGHVS, CDR2 FQNEAQ. Unmatched junction bases numbered 5, after V lost 3 bases and J lost 3 bases.

The chain recombines TRBV7-2 with TRBJ2-2, with D tentatively TRBD1 (5 bases). CDR3 length: 15 residues. V was pared by 5 bases and J by 2 bases, with 12 bases between. Germline CDR1 reads SGHTA; CDR2 reads FQGNSA. CDR3 nucleotides: TGTGCCAGCAGCCCCCGTGGACATAACACCGGGGAGCTGTTTTTT. Its translation is CASSPRGHNTGELFF.

This clonotype was recorded only once. A read error may account for a junction end that differs from germline. The chain carries TRBV7-9 and TRBJ2-4, with 11 nucleotides matching TRBD1. CDR1 and CDR2 (germline): SEHNR, FQNEAQ (reference sequence). The CDR3 is 17 amino acids. The CDR3 DNA reads as TGTGCCGGCAGCTTAGGACAGGGGGCGTTTGACAAAAACATTCAGTACTTC. Its protein is CAGSLGQGAFDKNIQYF.

The rearrangement uses TRBV12-3 or TRBV12-4 and TRBJ2-7; 8 bases agree with TRBD1. This CDR3 has 13 residues. Unmatched junction bases numbered 6, after V lost 6 bases and J lost 5 bases. The chain's CDR3 is CASSGQGDHEQYF. CDR3 nucleotides: TGTGCCAGCAGCGGACAGGGTGACCACGAGCAGTACTTC.

This clonotype turned up a few times. The chain is built from TRBV11-2 and TRBJ1-2; 7 bases fit TRBD1. V was clipped by 5 bases and J by 4 bases; unmatched bases: 10. The germline V gene encodes CDR1 SGHAT and CDR2 FQNNGV. The CDR3 runs to 15 residues. The CDR3 DNA reads TGTGCCAGCAGCCATCGGGACAGCCACTCCTATGGCTACACCTTC. Translating it yields CASSHRDSHSYGYTF. Looking up the rest from reference TRBV11-2 and TRBJ1-2 gives the full variable domain: EAGVAQSPRYKIIEKRQSVAFWCNPISGHATLYWYQQILGQGPKLLIQFQNNGVVDDSQLPKDRFSAERLKGVDSTLKIQPAKLEDSAVYLCASSHRDSHSYGYTFGSGTRLTVV.

This clonotype was detected a few times. The chain joins TRBV15 to TRBJ2-5; 7 bases are a match to TRBD2. The DNA end lines up better with TRBJ2-1; the J call may be wrong. The CDR3 totals 17 residues. Germline CDR1 is LNHNV and CDR2 is YYDKDF (reference sequence). The CDR3 region is CATSRDLWGTTLGEQFF. CDR3 DNA sequence: TGTGCCACCAGCAGAGATCTGTGGGGGACTACGTTGGGGGAGCAGTTCTTC.

This chain joins TRBV7-2 and TRBJ1-1; the D is unclear. Between the trimmed V and J ends, which lost 5 bases and 3 bases, there was a span of 13 bases. Germline values: CDR1 SGHTA, CDR2 FQGNSA. The CDR3 totals 14 residues. CDR3: CASSLETVYTEAFF. Written as DNA, the CDR3 is TGTGCCAGCAGCCTAGAGACTGTGTACACTGAAGCTTTCTTT.

This clonotype has a count of ten or more. The chain carries TRBV5-1 and TRBJ2-1; D possibly uses TRBD1 or TRBD2 (5 bases each). The germline gives CDR1 SGHRS, CDR2 YFSETQ. Deletions cut 0 bases from V and 9 bases from J, with 16 bases between. The CDR3 extends over 15 amino acids. The CDR3 coding sequence is TGCGCCAGCAGCTTGGCCGTGGGGGTGGAGGCTGAGCAGTTCTTC. This sequence encodes CASSLAVGVEAEQFF.

This clonotype was counted only a few times. The rearrangement joins TRBV7-9 to TRBJ1-2, with 7 bases that match TRBD1. Unmatched junction bases numbered 9, after V lost 3 bases and J lost 8 bases. Germline values: CDR1 SEHNR, CDR2 FQNEAQ (reference sequence). This CDR3 has 14 amino acids. CDR3: CASSLIQGTPGYTF. CDR3 DNA: TGTGCCAGCAGCTTGATACAGGGGACCCCGGGCTACACCTTC. Full variable domain (remainder filled in from reference TRBV7-9 and TRBJ1-2): DTGVSQNPRHKITKRGQNVTFRCDPISEHNRLYWYRQTLGQGPEFLTYFQNEAQLEKSRLLSDRFSAERPKGSFSTLEIQRTEQGDSAMYLCASSLIQGTPGYTFGSGTRLTVV.

The rearrangement uses TRBV13 and TRBJ1-2; 9 positions match TRBD1. Germline assignment: CDR1 PRHDT and CDR2 FYEKMQ (reference sequence). V dropped 4 bases and J dropped 6; count of bases not matched to a gene: 6. This CDR3 is 14 amino acids long. CDR3 protein: CASSSGQGQDGYTF. CDR3 in DNA: TGTGCCAGCAGCTCGGGACAGGGACAGGATGGCTACACCTTC.

This clonotype was detected a few times. The chain couples TRBV6-1 to TRBJ2-3, with D perhaps matching TRBD2 (6 bases). The CDR3 runs 16 residues. Trimming pared 6 bases from V and 3 bases from J, leaving 19 bases between. In germline, CDR1 is MNHNS, CDR2 SASEGT. CDR3 DNA sequence: TGTGCCAGCAGCGATATTTATGGGAGCGGGACAGATACGCAGTATTTT. It translates to CASSDIYGSGTDTQYF.